The sequence of this T cell receptor (beta chain) was determined in a study of T cell changes during pregnancy in multiple sclerosis. In germline, CDR1 is MGHDK, CDR2 SYGVNS. V lost 4 bases and J lost 7, with 20 bases in between. There are 16 residues in the CDR3. Using immunoSEQ multiplex PCR, the repertoire was profiled, and TCRdb retains in-frame clones only, with some absent. The sample yields tens of thousands of clones, roughly 88% seen once. This sample comprised peripheral blood, obtained in the first trimester of pregnancy. The chain employs TRBV25-1 and TRBJ2-1; D is perhaps TRBD1 (5 bases). The sequence derives from a female donor with multiple sclerosis, enrolled in a pregnancy study. This CDR3 is CASSALDGTKGNEQFF. CDR3 DNA sequence: TGTGCCAGCAGTGCCTTGGACGGTACTAAGGGGAATGAGCAGTTCTTC.